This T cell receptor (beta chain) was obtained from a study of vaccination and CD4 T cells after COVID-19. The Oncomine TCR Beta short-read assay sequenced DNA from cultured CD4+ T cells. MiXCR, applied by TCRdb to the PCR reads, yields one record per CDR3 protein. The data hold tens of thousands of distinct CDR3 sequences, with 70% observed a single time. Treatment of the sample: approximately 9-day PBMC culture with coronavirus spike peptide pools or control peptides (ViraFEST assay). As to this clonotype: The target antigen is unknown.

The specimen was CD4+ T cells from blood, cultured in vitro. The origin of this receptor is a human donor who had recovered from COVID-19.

CDR3 region: CAIRGGQSSGNTIYF. The CDR3 nucleotides are TGTGCCATCAGGGGCGGACAGTCCTCTGGAAACACCATATATTTT. The rearrangement uses TRBV10-3 and TRBJ1-3; possible D gene TRBD1, 6 bases. CDR3 length: 15 amino acids. Germline V gene sequence: CDR1 ENHRY, CDR2 SYGVKD. The V end lost 6 bases, the J end lost 0 bases, and 12 bases lay between the germline ends.